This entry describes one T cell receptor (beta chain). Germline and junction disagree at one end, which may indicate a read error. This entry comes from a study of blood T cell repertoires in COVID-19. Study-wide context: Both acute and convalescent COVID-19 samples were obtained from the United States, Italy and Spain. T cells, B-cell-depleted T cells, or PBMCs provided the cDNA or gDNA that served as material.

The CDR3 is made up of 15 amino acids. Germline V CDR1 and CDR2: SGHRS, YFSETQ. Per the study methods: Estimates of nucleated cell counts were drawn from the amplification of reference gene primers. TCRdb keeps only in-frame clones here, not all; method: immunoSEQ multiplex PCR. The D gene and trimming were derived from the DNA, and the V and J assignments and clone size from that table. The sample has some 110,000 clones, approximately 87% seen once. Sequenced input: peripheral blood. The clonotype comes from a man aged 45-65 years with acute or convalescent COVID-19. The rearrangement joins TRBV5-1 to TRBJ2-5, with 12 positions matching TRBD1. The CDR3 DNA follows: TGCGCCAGCAGCTGGGGGGACAGGGGGCGAGAGGCCCAGTACTTC. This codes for CASSWGDRGREAQYF. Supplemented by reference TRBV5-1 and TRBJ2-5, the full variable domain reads KAGVTQTPRYLIKTRGQQVTLSCSPISGHRSVSWYQQTPGQGLQFLFEYFSETQRNKGNFPGRFSGRQFSNSRSEMNVSTLELGDSALYLCASSWGDRGREAQYFGPGTRLLVL.